The rows below give T cell receptor beta chains drawn from one sample of a study of T cell repertoires in cytomegalovirus infection. MiXCR was run by TCRdb on the reads, yielding one entry per CDR3 protein. The table lists 84,000 or so distinct CDR3 sequences, about half of them singletons. These receptors have no identified antigens. The material sequenced was CD8+ T cells from cultured PBMCs, taken from culture after CMV antigen stimulation. These receptors all stem from a human donor in good health (CMV status not recorded). Some clones in this sample may be carry-over from other donors' samples. Each CDR3 is given without its conserved first and last residue. Each record gives: V gene, CDR3 protein.

>TRBV12-3/TRBV12-4
ASSSTGGIPYEQY
>TRBV7-6
ASSLTAEGGYYEQY
>TRBV19
ASSIPYNEQF
>TRBV15
ATSRPLRNEQF
>TRBV7-9
ASSPPLGQSAIY
>TRBV29-1
SVDGLAAWDEQF
>TRBV20-1
SANKMGTAMDEKLF
>TRBV7-6
ASSYLGGGAHNEQF
>TRBV27
ASSTRARTNEKLF
>TRBV6-4
ASSDGLATGELF
>TRBV7-6
ASSLRGQALSGNTIY
>TRBV6-1
ASSERAQYSYNEQF
>TRBV7-2
ASSLKLRWGVTGELF
>TRBV12-3/TRBV12-4
ASSLGLAGPYNEQF
>TRBV7-3
ASSFIGGSYNEQF
>TRBV12-3/TRBV12-4
ASTSDRWTSATEAF
>TRBV4-2
ASSHTGTINEQF
>TRBV27
ASSSLFHRDRGTDTRY
>TRBV27
ASSYVILGGENTKAF
>TRBV13
ASSLRDSQETQY
>TRBV27
ASGLAVYEQY
>TRBV27
ASSLRAPEETQY
>TRBV4-2
ASSQDALILSGELF
>TRBV7-9
ASSFVGPLTDTQY
>TRBV7-9
ASSSESGTNEAF
>TRBV25-1
ASSADRDSTGELF
>TRBV7-3
ASSSLAGGSEQY
>TRBV27
ASSFLDSVNEKLF
>TRBV7-6
ASTPSGAHEQY
>TRBV7-6
ASSSNYGYT
>TRBV7-6
ASTLNGLETQY
>TRBV7-6
ASSPRNRAAAEAF
>TRBV27
ASSFRSGRMGNTEAF
>TRBV30
AWSVIDTNQPQH
>TRBV12-3/TRBV12-4
ASSSDRKGDGYT
>TRBV5-1
ASSAYQGMNTEAF
>TRBV6-6
ASKGRGGQETQY